Shown below are 2 T cell receptor beta chains from a single sample sequenced in a study of graft-versus-host responses after intestinal transplantation. What these receptors recognize is not known. Profiling relied on immunoSEQ multiplex PCR, and the TCRdb table lists in-frame clones only, not all of them. The table lists fewer than 150,000 clones, about 92% of them singletons. The material was unstimulated CD4+ T cells sorted from spleen or lymph node cells, obtained before intestinal transplant. These receptors were collected from a human donor who received an intestinal transplant.

The chain has TRBV6-5 and TRBJ1-4; tentatively, D is TRBD1 (5 bases). CDR3 length: 14 amino acids. Germline V gene lookup returns CDR1 MNHEY and CDR2 SVGAGI. V was cut by 2 bases and J by 11 bases, with 15 bases left in between. The DNA of the CDR3 is TGTGCCAGCAGTTACGGGACGGCAGAGGGGAAACTGTTTTTT. Amino acids: CASSYGTAEGKLFF.

The CDR3 reads CASSRRASWGETQYF. The CDR3 bases are TGTGCCAGCAGCCGGAGGGCTAGTTGGGGGGAGACCCAGTACTTC. The chain is built from TRBV11-1 and TRBJ2-5; maybe TRBD2 (6 bases). The ends were cut back, 5 bases at V and 5 bases at J, with 18 bases in the middle. The CDR3 contains 15 residues. CDR1 is SGHAT, CDR2 FQDESV, per germline (reference sequence).